The 4 T cell receptor beta chains below were found in one sample sequenced in a study of T-cell reconstitution after alpha-beta-depleted transplantation in children. A library of TCRbeta sequences, prepared with unique molecular identifiers, was generated. TCRdb itself ran the PCR reads through MiXCR, one entry per CDR3 protein. In the table there are some 150,000 distinct CDR3 sequences, about 9% of which are singletons. The sequenced sample was PBMCs, mostly from graft donor cells, obtained 180 days after TCRalphabeta/CD19-depleted stem cell transplant. These TCRs come from a female patient between 2 and 15 years old who had a stem cell transplant for congenital amegakaryocytic thrombocytopenia, so the T cells may come from the graft donor.

In its sample, this clonotype was seen many times. The J gene is TRBJ2-2, the V gene TRBV12-3 or TRBV12-4; TRBD2 is a possible D gene (5 bases). The CDR3 is 14 amino acids. The ends were cut back, 3 bases at V and 6 bases at J, with 11 bases in the middle. CDR3 in amino acids: CASSFGGRAGELFF. The DNA of the CDR3 is TGTGCCAGCAGTTTTGGCGGGCGCGCCGGGGAGCTGTTTTTT.

The chain couples TRBV20-1 to TRBJ2-7, with 7 bases lining up with TRBD1. V lost 7 bases, J lost 4 bases, and 4 bases stayed unmatched. Germline CDR1 reads DFQATT; CDR2 reads SNEGSKA (reference sequence). The CDR3 is 11 residues long. The CDR3 DNA reads TGCAGTGGACAGGGTATTTACGAGCAGTACTTC. Translated, it gives CSGQGIYEQYF.

This clonotype was detected only once. The junction shows a germline mismatch at one end, possibly a read error. The J gene is TRBJ2-1, the V gene TRBV7-2, with 13 bases lining up with TRBD2. This CDR3 region has 16 residues. Germline loops: CDR1 SGHTA, CDR2 FQGNSA. CDR3 protein: CASSLTGTSGTNEHFF. The CDR3 DNA is TGTGCCAGCAGCTTAACCGGGACTAGCGGGACCAATGAGCATTTCTTC.

This clonotype was counted between two and nine times. The V and J genes are TRBV11-2 and TRBJ2-1, with 8 bases aligning to TRBD1. The junction had 18 bases not matched to a gene; V was cut back by 5 bases and J by 0 bases. Germline CDR1 reads SGHAT; CDR2 reads FQNNGV. This CDR3 comprises 20 residues. The CDR3 nucleotides are TGTGCCAGCAGCCTAAGGGGGTGGACAGGGAGTAAGAGCTCCTACAATGAGCAGTTCTTC. This encodes CASSLRGWTGSKSSYNEQFF.